The following is a T cell receptor beta chain sequence with its context. The data derive from a study of blood T cell repertoires in COVID-19. Looking at the study overall: The United States, Italy and Spain provided the acute and convalescent COVID-19 samples. Nucleic acid was either cDNA or gDNA, and it came from T cells, B-cell-depleted T cells, or PBMCs.

This CDR3 spans 16 amino acids. V trimming: 6 bases; J trimming: 8 bases; junction bases outside the gene matches: 12. Germline CDR1 and CDR2: LNHDA and SQIVND (reference sequence). The data were produced by immunoSEQ multiplex PCR, yet TCRdb's version contains in-frame clones alone and is incomplete. The table records roughly 150,000 clones, about four fifths of them present only once. V is TRBV19 and J is TRBJ1-6; 8 nucleotides match TRBD1. The sequenced sample consisted of peripheral blood. The sequence was obtained from a woman of 80 years or more with acute or convalescent COVID-19. The CDR3 sequence is CASRDIRQGSDSPLHF. For the CDR3, the DNA is TGTGCCAGTAGAGACATCAGACAGGGGTCGGATTCACCCCTCCACTTT.